Below, 3 T cell receptor beta chains from the same sample are listed, as sequenced in a study of blood T cell repertoires in COVID-19. Here immunoSEQ multiplex PCR was the method, and the copy in TCRdb shows in-frame clones only, minus some. The table has 150,000 to 200,000 clones, approximately 92% seen once; the top ten hold roughly 0.56%. Sequencing was done on a sample of peripheral blood. These receptors were obtained from a man aged 50 to 59 with acute or convalescent COVID-19.

The chain is built from TRBV27 and TRBJ2-7; 10 nucleotides align to TRBD1. Trimming at V came to 3 bases and at J to 5 bases, leaving 7 bases not matched to a gene. Germline CDR1 and CDR2: MNHEY and SMNVEV (reference sequence). The CDR3 has 15 amino acids. CDR3 protein: CASSLRQGARDEQYF. CDR3 DNA sequence: TGTGCCAGCAGTTTGAGACAGGGGGCGCGCGACGAGCAGTACTTC.

This clone has a single count. The genes are TRBV7-2 and TRBJ1-1, with D unresolved. Germline-derived CDR1 and CDR2 are SGHTA and FQGNSA. Trimming pared 4 bases from V and 5 bases from J, leaving 17 bases between. CDR3 size: 15 residues. CDR3 protein: CASSSLREAGTEAFF. The CDR3 DNA reads TGTGCCAGCAGCTCTCTTCGGGAAGCTGGAACTGAAGCTTTCTTT.

The chain carries TRBV28 and TRBJ2-1; 10 bases are shared with TRBD1. Germline CDR1 MDHEN, CDR2 SYDVKM. J lost 6 bases, V lost 3 bases, and 5 bases had no gene match. The CDR3 covers 15 residues. In DNA form, the CDR3 reads TGTGCCAGCAGTTTGACAGGGGGCACGAGCAATGAGCAGTTCTTC. Protein product: CASSLTGGTSNEQFF.